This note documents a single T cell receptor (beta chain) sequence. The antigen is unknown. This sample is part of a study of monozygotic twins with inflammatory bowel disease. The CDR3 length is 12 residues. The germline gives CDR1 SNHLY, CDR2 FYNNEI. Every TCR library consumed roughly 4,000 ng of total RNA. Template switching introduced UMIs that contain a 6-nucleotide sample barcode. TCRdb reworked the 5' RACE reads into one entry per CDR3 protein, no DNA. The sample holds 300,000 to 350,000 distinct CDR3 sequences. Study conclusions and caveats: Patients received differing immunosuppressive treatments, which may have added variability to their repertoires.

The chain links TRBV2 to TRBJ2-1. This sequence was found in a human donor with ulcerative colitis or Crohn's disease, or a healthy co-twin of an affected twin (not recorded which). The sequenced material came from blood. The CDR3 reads CASSVLGNEQFF.